This T cell receptor beta chain was identified during a study of blood T cell repertoires in COVID-19. Background on the study: Sites across the United States, Italy and Spain contributed samples from acute and convalescent COVID-19.

Per the original methods: Reference gene primer amplification gave nucleated cell count estimates. Assay used: immunoSEQ multiplex PCR; TCRdb lists only in-frame clones, some missing. D and trimming come from the DNA, and the V and J calls and clone size come from that table. Counted here are 300,000 to 400,000 clones, around 87% occurring once; the ten biggest clones make up under 3%. Germline CDR1 is MDHEN and CDR2 is SYDVKM. V dropped 0 bases and J dropped 0 bases, with 9 bases sitting between them. The CDR3 length is 16 residues. Seattle patients were enrolled during active infection and followed longitudinally.

The TCR originated in a woman aged 55-70 years with COVID-19, enrolled during active disease. V usage is TRBV28 and J usage is TRBJ1-3; possibly TRBD1 for D (5 bases). The sequenced sample was peripheral blood. The CDR3 loop reads CASSLWPGNSGNTIYF. The CDR3 DNA reads TGTGCCAGCAGTTTATGGCCAGGGAACTCTGGAAACACCATATATTTT.